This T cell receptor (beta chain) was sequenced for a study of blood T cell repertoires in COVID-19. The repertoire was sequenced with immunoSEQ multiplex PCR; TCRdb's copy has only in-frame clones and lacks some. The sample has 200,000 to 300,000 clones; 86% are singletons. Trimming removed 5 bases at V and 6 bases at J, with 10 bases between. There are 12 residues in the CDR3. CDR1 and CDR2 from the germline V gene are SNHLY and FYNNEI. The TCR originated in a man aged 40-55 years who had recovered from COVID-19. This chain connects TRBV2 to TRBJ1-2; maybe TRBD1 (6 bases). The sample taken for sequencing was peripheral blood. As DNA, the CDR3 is TGTGCCAGCAGTCGGCAGGGGAATGGCTACACCTTC. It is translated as CASSRQGNGYTF.